This paragraph reports one T cell receptor (beta chain). Its antigen remains unknown. This entry belongs to a study of cytomegalovirus exposure and HLA in healthy donors. Study-level findings and limits: Sequences of the TCR beta chain were said to predict the HLA-A and HLA-B alleles of most subjects accurately. Cytomegalovirus-associated status was assigned to approximately 160 TCR beta chains.

PCR used 60 Vbeta primers and 13 Jbeta primers. TCRdb's table, derived via immunoSEQ multiplex PCR, lists solely in-frame clones and lacks some. The repertoire includes tens of thousands of clones, approximately 70% of them detected once, and about 22% sits in the top ten. Healthy bone marrow donors made up the donor group. Germline CDR1 LGHNA, CDR2 YNFKEQ. The CDR3 is 18 amino acids. The V end lost 2 bases, the J end lost 2 bases, and 20 bases lay between the germline ends. Sequenced material: PBMCs. The origin of this receptor is a man aged 40-49 years in good health and CMV-seropositive. The chain recombines TRBV4-2 with TRBJ2-3; possibly TRBD2 for D (6 bases). CDR3 nucleotide sequence: TGTGCCAGCAGCCAAACTGGGCATCTGCGGGGTGACACAGATACGCAGTATTTT. Its translation: CASSQTGHLRGDTDTQYF.